Detailed here is one T cell receptor beta chain. Trimming removed 5 bases from V and 6 bases from J, with 12 bases in between. This CDR3 comprises 13 residues. This sample was included in a study of blood T cells in healthy people across ages. The authors ran a second PCR of about 7 to 12 cycles using a sample-barcoded 5' primer and a J-beta primer mix. TCRdb recomputed calls from the 5' RACE reads with MiXCR, one row per CDR3 protein. The repertoire holds about 1.8 million distinct CDR3 sequences, with approximately 50% as singletons. The TCR comes from a woman between 40 and 55 years old in good health. This chain links TRBV12-3 or TRBV12-4 with TRBJ2-3; TRBD1 might be the D (6 bases). Sequencing was carried out using blood. This CDR3 is CASSVTTGDTQYF. CDR3 in DNA: TGTGCCAGCAGTGTTACGACAGGTGATACGCAGTATTTT.